This entry lists 5 T cell receptor beta chains sequenced from one sample in a study of CD8+ T cells in alopecia areata. Investigators isolated RNA and reverse transcribed it into cDNA to act as the sequencing template. The repertoire was sequenced with immunoSEQ multiplex PCR; TCRdb's copy has only in-frame clones and lacks some. The repertoire holds some 150,000 clones, with 45% to 55% as singletons. This sample comprised CD8+ T cells sorted from blood, obtained at week 0. The receptors were gathered from a human donor with alopecia areata.

The chain couples TRBV4-2 to TRBJ1-3; D remains ambiguous. The CDR3 length is 16 residues. Germline lookup yields CDR1 LGHNA and CDR2 YNFKEQ. V shed 0 bases and J shed 4 bases, with 13 bases lying between them. The CDR3 nucleotides are TGTGCCAGCAGCCAAGACGAGAGGTCAGGAGGAAACACCATATATTTT. This gives the protein CASSQDERSGGNTIYF.

Many counts were recorded for this clone. The chain joins TRBV12-5 to TRBJ2-3, with D hard to call. The CDR3 has 12 amino acids. Germline assignment: CDR1 LGHNT and CDR2 FRNRAP. V lost 7 bases to trimming and J lost 6 bases, with 11 bases between them. The CDR3 sequence is CASAYNSDTQYF. CDR3 nucleotide sequence: TGTGCTAGTGCCTACAACTCGGATACGCAGTATTTT.

This clone showed up just a few times. The chain uses TRBV7-2 and TRBJ2-7; TRBD2 aligns across 7 bases. This CDR3 is built from 13 residues. Germline loops: CDR1 SGHTA, CDR2 FQGNSA. Trimming removed 5 bases from V and 2 bases from J; junction bases left unmatched: 3. CDR3 sequence reads: CASSTGLTYEQYF. The CDR3 DNA reads TGTGCCAGCAGCACGGGACTAACCTACGAGCAGTACTTC.

The chain uses TRBV6-1 and TRBJ2-1, with a weak D call TRBD1 (6 bases). Trimming took off 3 bases at V and 7 bases at J, with 13 bases between the two ends. CDR1 MNHNS and CDR2 SASEGT come from the germline V gene. The CDR3 consists of 14 residues. The CDR3 here is CASSDTDSSNEQFF. The CDR3 nucleotides are TGTGCCAGCAGTGATACGGACAGTTCAAATGAGCAGTTCTTC.

This chain uses TRBV29-1 with TRBJ2-2; the match to TRBD1 covers 10 bases. The V segment lost 3 bases and the J segment 5 bases; nucleotides outside the gene matches: 3. CDR3 length equals 14 residues. The V gene's germline CDR1 is SQVTM and CDR2 ANQGSEA. CDR3 DNA: TGCAGCGTTGACGGGACAGGGGAAACCGGGGAGCTGTTTTTT. As protein: CSVDGTGETGELFF.